These 9 T cell receptor beta chains were all obtained from the same sample, sequenced in a study of shared clonotypes between healthy human individuals. Produced via immunoSEQ multiplex PCR; TCRdb's table is partial and in-frame only. The table has some 2 million clones, 95% seen once. Sequenced material: naive CD4+ T cells sorted from blood. As to subset: CD45RA+ positively selected. The receptors here all came from a man aged 18 to 30 in good health.

The rearrangement joins TRBV5-4 to TRBJ2-3, with 11 bases matching TRBD2. This CDR3 region has 19 residues. Germline V gene lookup returns CDR1 SGHNT and CDR2 YYREEE (reference sequence). V shed 4 bases, J shed 0 bases, and the junction held 13 bases outside the gene matches. The CDR3 bases are TGTGCCAGCAGCCCTCCGGGACTAGCGGTATCAACTAGCACAGATACGCAGTATTTT. It codes for CASSPPGLAVSTSTDTQYF.

The rearrangement links TRBV28 to TRBJ1-2; D possibly corresponds to TRBD1 (6 bases). V was cut by 7 bases and J by 6 bases, with 18 bases left in between. The CDR3 covers 14 residues. The V gene's germline CDR1 is MDHEN and CDR2 SYDVKM. The CDR3 region has the DNA TGTGCCAGCACGCAGGTGGGGGCCAGCGATGGCTACACCTTC. This encodes CASTQVGASDGYTF.

The chain joins TRBV18 to TRBJ2-7; TRBD2 might be the D (6 bases). The V end lost 5 bases, the J end lost 6 bases, and 14 bases lay between the germline ends. Germline CDR1 reads KGHSH; CDR2 reads LQKENI. CDR3 size: 13 residues. In DNA, the CDR3 is TGTGCCAGCTCATCCGGGAGCCGGGTCGAGCAGTACTTC. Its translation: CASSSGSRVEQYF.

CDR3 DNA sequence: TGCGCCAGCAGCATCGGGGGGGCCATCACAGATACGCAGTATTTT. Translated, it gives CASSIGGAITDTQYF. The V gene is TRBV5-1, the J gene TRBJ2-3, with 8 positions matching TRBD2. Unmatched junction bases numbered 6, after V lost 4 bases and J lost 2 bases. Germline CDR1 is SGHRS and CDR2 is YFSETQ. This CDR3 region has 15 residues.

This clone was found once. This chain links TRBV28 with TRBJ1-5; 8 bases line up with TRBD1. This CDR3 is 15 amino acids long. The germline CDR1 and CDR2 sequences are MDHEN and SYDVKM. J was trimmed by 4 bases and V by 3 bases; bases with no gene match: 5. CDR3 sequence (DNA): TGTGCCAGCAGTTTTTCCAGGGGGCGAAATCAGCCCCAGCATTTT. Translating it yields CASSFSRGRNQPQHF.

This chain connects TRBV19 to TRBJ1-6, with D uncertain. CDR1 is LNHDA, CDR2 SQIVND, per germline (reference sequence). The CDR3 is 16 residues long. Trimming shortened V by 3 bases and J by 7 bases, and 16 bases separated the two germline ends. As DNA, the CDR3 is TGTGCCAGTAGTATCGGCGGCTGGGGTGACAATTCACCCCTCCACTTT. Translated, it gives CASSIGGWGDNSPLHF. Full variable domain (rest looked up from reference TRBV19 and TRBJ1-6): DGGITQSPKYLFRKEGQNVTLSCEQNLNHDAMYWYRQDPGQGLRLIYYSQIVNDFQKGDIAEGYSVSREKKESFPLTVTSAQKNPTAFYLCASSIGGWGDNSPLHFGNGTRLTVT.

The rearrangement joins TRBV18 to TRBJ2-1, with 10 bases lining up with TRBD1. V dropped 5 bases and J dropped 5; count of bases not matched to a gene: 6. The CDR3 has 15 amino acids. Germline CDR1 is KGHSH and CDR2 is LQKENI. In nucleotides, the CDR3 is TGTGCCAGCTCAACTCGACAGGGGGCCAACAATGAGCAGTTCTTC. Translating it yields CASSTRQGANNEQFF.

Here the CDR3 reads CASSQDPRQVRQGNEKLFF. The DNA for the CDR3 is TGCGCCAGCAGCCAGGACCCCCGACAGGTCCGTCAGGGTAATGAAAAACTGTTTTTT. The V gene is TRBV4-1, the J gene TRBJ1-4; a possible D gene is TRBD1 (6 bases). V gave up 3 bases and J gave up 4 bases, with 24 bases separating them. CDR1 is MGHRA and CDR2 is YSYEKL in the germline V gene. The CDR3 covers 19 residues.

Only one count was recorded for this clone. V is TRBV6-6 and J is TRBJ1-1, with TRBD1 matching 10 bases. With V trimmed by 5 bases and J by 5 bases, 8 bases remained unmatched. The CDR3 runs to 15 residues. The germline V gene has CDR1 MNHNY and CDR2 SVGAGI (reference sequence). This chain's CDR3 is CASSNRDRGLTEAFF. The CDR3, as DNA: TGTGCCAGCAGTAACCGGGACAGGGGACTAACTGAAGCTTTCTTT.